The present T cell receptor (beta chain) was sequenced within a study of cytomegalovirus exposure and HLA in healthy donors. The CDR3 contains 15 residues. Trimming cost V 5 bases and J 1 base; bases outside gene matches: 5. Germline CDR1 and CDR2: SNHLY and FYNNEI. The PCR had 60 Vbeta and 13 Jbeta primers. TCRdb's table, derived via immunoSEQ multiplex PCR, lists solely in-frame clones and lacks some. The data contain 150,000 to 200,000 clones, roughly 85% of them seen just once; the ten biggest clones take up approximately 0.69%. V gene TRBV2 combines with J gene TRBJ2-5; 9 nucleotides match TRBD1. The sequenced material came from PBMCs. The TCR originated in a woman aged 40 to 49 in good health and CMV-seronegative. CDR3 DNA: TGTGCCAGCAGTAGGGACAGGGTACCCCAAGAGACCCAGTACTTC. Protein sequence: CASSRDRVPQETQYF.